This T cell receptor beta chain was documented in a study of identical twins. Overall study findings and caveats: Modeled out-of-frame TCR alpha sharing in monozygotic twins fell below observed levels.

Points on this clonotype: Its matching antigen is unknown.

One entry per CDR3 protein, called by TCRdb with MiXCR from the 5' RACE reads. The sample comprises approximately 300,000 distinct CDR3 sequences, roughly 9% of which are singletons, and approximately 6.6% rests with the top ten. Healthy Caucasians provided all donations. In addition, the sample was reused for a study of yellow fever vaccine responses in identical twins.

Sequenced sample: CD8+ T cells sorted from blood. The TCR originated in a woman between 18 and 29 years old in good health.

The CDR3 sequence: CASSQEGGEWDSYEQYF. CDR3 coding DNA: TGCGCCAGCAGCCAAGAAGGGGGGGAGTGGGACTCCTACGAGCAGTACTTC. The genes are TRBV4-1 and TRBJ2-7, with D tentatively TRBD2 (7 bases). The germline V and J ends were trimmed by 0 bases and 0 bases, with 15 bases remaining between them. The CDR3 totals 17 residues. The germline V gene encodes CDR1 MGHRA and CDR2 YSYEKL.